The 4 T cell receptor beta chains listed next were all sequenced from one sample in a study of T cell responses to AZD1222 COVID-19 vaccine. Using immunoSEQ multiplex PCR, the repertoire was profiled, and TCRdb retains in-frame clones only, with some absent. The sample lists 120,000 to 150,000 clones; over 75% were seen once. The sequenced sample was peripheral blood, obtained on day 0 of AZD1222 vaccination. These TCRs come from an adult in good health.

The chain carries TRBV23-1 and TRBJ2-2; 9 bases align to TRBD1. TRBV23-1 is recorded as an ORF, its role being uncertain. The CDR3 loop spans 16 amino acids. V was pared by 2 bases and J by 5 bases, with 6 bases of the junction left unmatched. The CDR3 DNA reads TGCGCCAGCAGTCAAACAGGACAGGGGACGACCGGGGAGCTGTTTTTT. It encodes CASSQTGQGTTGELFF.

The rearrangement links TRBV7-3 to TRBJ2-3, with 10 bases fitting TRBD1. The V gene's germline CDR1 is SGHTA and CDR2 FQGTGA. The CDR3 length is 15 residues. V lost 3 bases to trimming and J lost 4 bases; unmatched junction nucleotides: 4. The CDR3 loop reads CASSFGGQGPDTQYF. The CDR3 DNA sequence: TGTGCCAGCAGCTTCGGGGGACAGGGGCCAGATACGCAGTATTTT.

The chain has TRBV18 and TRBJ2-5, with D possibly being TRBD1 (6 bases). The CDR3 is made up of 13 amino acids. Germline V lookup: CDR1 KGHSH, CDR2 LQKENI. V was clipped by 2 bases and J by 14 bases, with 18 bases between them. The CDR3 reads CASSPFSETGVYF. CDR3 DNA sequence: TGTGCCAGCTCACCATTTTCAGAGACAGGAGTATACTTC.

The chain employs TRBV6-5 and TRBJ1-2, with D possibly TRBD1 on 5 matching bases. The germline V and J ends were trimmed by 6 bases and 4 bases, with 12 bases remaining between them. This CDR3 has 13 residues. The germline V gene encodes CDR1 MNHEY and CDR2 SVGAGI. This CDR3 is CASRAQAFYGYTF. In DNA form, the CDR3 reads TGTGCCAGCAGGGCACAGGCGTTCTATGGCTACACCTTC.